A single sample gave rise to the 6 T cell receptor beta chains below, sequenced in a study of regulatory T cells in long-lasting Graves disease. The time point denotes: newly diagnosed GD, antithyroid drugs for less than 3 months. The TCR library was made from RNA extracted from PBMCs. iRepertoire HTBI primers and Arm-PCR of CDR3 regions built TCR beta libraries. Each CDR3 protein gets one entry after TCRdb re-called the multiplex PCR reads with MiXCR. The sample yields 370,000 or so distinct CDR3 sequences, around 15% seen once. Another study also made use of these data, one on T cells in Graves' hyperthyroidism and ophthalmopathy.

The sample consisted of peripheral blood mononuclear cells (PBMCs), taken at new diagnosis, from a patient treated with antithyroid drugs. Receptors originate from a woman in her late teens or twenties with Graves disease.

Notes on this clonotype: A far larger clone is only one base removed, so a read error is likely. No conserved phenylalanine or tryptophan is present at the end of the CDR3, so a read error is the likely explanation. The chain combines TRBV2 with TRBJ2-3; the D gene is possibly TRBD1 (6 bases). CDR3 length equals 14 residues. Trimming took off 6 bases at V and 0 bases at J, with 10 bases between the two ends. CDR1 SNHLY and CDR2 FYNNEI come from the germline V gene. CDR3 coding DNA: TGTGCCAGCAGACAGGACAGAAGCACAGATACGCAGTATCTT. It encodes CASRQDRSTDTQYL.

V gene TRBV9 combines with J gene TRBJ1-2; D unresolved. Trimming pared 3 bases from V and 9 bases from J, leaving 15 bases between. CDR3 length: 13 residues. CDR1 and CDR2 (germline): SGDLS, YYNGEE. The CDR3 bases are TGTGCCAGCAGCGGAAGCCGGGATTTCAGCTACACCTTC. Protein: CASSGSRDFSYTF.

The rearrangement links TRBV12-3 or TRBV12-4 to TRBJ1-2; 10 nucleotides match TRBD1. With 2 bases clipped from V and 8 bases from J, the junction kept 5 bases outside the gene matches. CDR3 length equals 14 residues. CDR3 residues: CASSLRQGAGGYTF. CDR3 in DNA: TGTGCCAGCAGTTTAAGACAGGGGGCCGGCGGCTACACCTTC.

This clonotype was recorded at least ten times. The chain carries TRBV24-1 and TRBJ2-7; D is perhaps TRBD2 (6 bases). Looked up from germline, CDR1 is KGHDR and CDR2 is SFDVKD. The CDR3 length is 13 residues. Trimming took 9 bases from V and 6 from J, leaving 17 bases between them. The CDR3 coding sequence is TGTGCCACCGCCGGGACTGTCTTCCCCGAGCAGTACTTC. Its translation: CATAGTVFPEQYF.

This sequence joins TRBV27 and TRBJ1-4; D gene unclear. V lost 6 bases and J 7 bases, leaving 9 bases between the germline ends. This CDR3 is built from 12 residues. The V gene's germline CDR1 is MNHEY and CDR2 SMNVEV (reference sequence). CDR3 region: CASRDGPEKLFF. CDR3 DNA sequence: TGTGCCAGCAGGGACGGGCCTGAAAAACTGTTTTTT.

The table lists this clonotype with many counts. The rearrangement joins TRBV28 to TRBJ2-2; D possibly uses TRBD1 or TRBD2 (5 bases each). Germline V gives CDR1 MDHEN, CDR2 SYDVKM. V was clipped by 4 bases and J by 5 bases, with 17 bases between them. The CDR3 has 16 residues. The CDR3, as DNA: TGTGCCAGCAGTTCTTCCGGGACGCCGGGGACCGGGGAGCTGTTTTTT. Translating gives CASSSSGTPGTGELFF.